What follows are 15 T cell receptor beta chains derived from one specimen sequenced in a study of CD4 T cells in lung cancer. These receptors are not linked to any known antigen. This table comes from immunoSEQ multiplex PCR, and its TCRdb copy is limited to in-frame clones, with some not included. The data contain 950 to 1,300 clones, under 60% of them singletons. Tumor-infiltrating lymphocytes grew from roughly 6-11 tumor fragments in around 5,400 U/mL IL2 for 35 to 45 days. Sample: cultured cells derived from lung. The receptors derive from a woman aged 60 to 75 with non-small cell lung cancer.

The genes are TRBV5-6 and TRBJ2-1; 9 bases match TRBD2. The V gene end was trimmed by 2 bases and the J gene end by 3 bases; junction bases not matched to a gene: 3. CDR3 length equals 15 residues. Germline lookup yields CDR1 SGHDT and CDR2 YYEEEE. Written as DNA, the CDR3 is TGTGCCAGCAGCTTTGGAGCGGGGGGCTACAATGAGCAGTTCTTC. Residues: CASSFGAGGYNEQFF.

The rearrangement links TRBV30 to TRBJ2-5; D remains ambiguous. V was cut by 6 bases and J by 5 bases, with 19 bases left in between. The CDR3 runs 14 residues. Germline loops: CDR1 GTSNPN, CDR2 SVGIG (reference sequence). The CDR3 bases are TGTGCCTGCCTCACGGGCCGGGCCGAGGAGACCCAGTACTTC. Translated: CACLTGRAEETQYF. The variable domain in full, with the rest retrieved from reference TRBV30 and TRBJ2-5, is SQTIHQWPATLVQPVGSPLSLECTVEGTSNPNLYWYRQAAGRGLQLLFYSVGIGQISSEVPQNLSASRPQDRQFILSSKKLLLSDSGFYLCACLTGRAEETQYFGPGTRLLVL.

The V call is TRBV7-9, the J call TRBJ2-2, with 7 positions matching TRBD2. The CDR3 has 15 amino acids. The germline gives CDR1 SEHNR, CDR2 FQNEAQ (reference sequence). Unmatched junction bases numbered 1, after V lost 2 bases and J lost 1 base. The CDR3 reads CASSLWGGNTGELFF. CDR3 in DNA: TGTGCCAGCAGCTTATGGGGGGGGAACACCGGGGAGCTGTTTTTT.

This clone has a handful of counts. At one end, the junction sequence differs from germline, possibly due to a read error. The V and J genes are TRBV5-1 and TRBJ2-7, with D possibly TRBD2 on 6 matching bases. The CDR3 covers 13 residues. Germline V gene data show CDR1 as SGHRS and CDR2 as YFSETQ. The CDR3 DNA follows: TGTGCCAGCAGCTTTGCGGGGAACCTCGAGCAGTACTTC. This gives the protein CASSFAGNLEQYF.

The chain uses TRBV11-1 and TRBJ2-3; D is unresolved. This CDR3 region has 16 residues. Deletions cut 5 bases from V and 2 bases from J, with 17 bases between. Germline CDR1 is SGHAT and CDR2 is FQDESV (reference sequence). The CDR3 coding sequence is TGTGCCAGCAGCCCTGGGGAATGGGTCTACACAGATACGCAGTATTTT. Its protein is CASSPGEWVYTDTQYF.

The CDR3 protein is CASSAAGKVYNEQFF. CDR3 in DNA: TGTGCCAGCAGCGCAGCGGGTAAGGTATACAATGAGCAGTTCTTC. J is TRBJ2-1 and V is TRBV5-6, with D possibly TRBD2 on 6 matching bases. V lost 4 bases, J lost 4 bases, and 15 bases lay in between. This CDR3 contains 15 residues. Germline V CDR1 and CDR2: SGHDT, YYEEEE.

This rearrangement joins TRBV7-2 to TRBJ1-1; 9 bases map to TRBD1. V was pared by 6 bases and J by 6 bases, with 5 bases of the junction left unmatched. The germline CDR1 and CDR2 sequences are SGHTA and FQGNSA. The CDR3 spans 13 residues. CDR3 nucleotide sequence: TGTGCCAGCAGGGGGACAGGGCACCCTGAAGCTTTCTTT. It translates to CASRGTGHPEAFF.

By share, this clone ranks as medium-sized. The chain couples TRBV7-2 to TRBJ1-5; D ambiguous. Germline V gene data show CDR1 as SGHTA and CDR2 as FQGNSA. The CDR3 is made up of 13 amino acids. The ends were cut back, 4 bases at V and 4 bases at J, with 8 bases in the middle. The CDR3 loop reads CASSSRVNQPQHF. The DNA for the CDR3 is TGTGCCAGCAGCTCGCGGGTTAATCAGCCCCAGCATTTT.

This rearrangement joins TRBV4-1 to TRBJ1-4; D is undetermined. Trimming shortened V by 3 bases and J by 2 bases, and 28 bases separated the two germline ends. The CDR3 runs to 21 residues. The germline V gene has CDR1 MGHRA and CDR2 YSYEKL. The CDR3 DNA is TGCGCCAGCAGCCAGAAGCTTCTGACCGAAGGGCAGGTTGGGACTAATGAAAAACTGTTTTTT. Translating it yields CASSQKLLTEGQVGTNEKLFF.

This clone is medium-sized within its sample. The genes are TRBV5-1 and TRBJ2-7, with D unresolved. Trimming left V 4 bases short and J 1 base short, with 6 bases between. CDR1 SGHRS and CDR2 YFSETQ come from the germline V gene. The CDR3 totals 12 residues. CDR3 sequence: CASSGDSYEQYF. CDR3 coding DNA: TGCGCCAGCAGCGGGGATTCCTACGAGCAGTACTTC. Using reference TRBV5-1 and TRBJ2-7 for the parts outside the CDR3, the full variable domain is KAGVTQTPRYLIKTRGQQVTLSCSPISGHRSVSWYQQTPGQGLQFLFEYFSETQRNKGNFPGRFSGRQFSNSRSEMNVSTLELGDSALYLCASSGDSYEQYFGPGTRLTVT.

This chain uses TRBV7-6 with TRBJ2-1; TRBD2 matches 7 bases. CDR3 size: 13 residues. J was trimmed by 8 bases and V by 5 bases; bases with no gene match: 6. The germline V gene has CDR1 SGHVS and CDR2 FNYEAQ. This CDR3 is CASSLRLAHEQFF. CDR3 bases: TGTGCCAGCAGCCTGAGACTAGCCCATGAGCAGTTCTTC.

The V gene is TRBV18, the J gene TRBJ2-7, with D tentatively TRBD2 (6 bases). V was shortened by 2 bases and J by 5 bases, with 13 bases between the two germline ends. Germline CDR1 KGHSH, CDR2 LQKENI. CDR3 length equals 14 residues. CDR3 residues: CASSPGGVRNEQYF. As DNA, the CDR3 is TGTGCCAGCTCACCAGGAGGGGTAAGGAACGAGCAGTACTTC.

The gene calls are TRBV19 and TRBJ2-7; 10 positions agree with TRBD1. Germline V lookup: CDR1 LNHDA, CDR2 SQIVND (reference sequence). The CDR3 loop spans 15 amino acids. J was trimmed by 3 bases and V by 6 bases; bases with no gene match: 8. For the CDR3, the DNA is TGTGCCAGTAGAGGGTTGGGGACAGGGGACTACGAGCAGTACTTC. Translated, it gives CASRGLGTGDYEQYF.

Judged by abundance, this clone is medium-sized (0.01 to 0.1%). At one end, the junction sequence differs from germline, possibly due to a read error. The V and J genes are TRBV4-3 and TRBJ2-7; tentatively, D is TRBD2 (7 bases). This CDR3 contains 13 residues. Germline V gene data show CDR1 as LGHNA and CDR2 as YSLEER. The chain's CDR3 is CASSQTRGAPRNF. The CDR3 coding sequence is TGCGCCAGCAGCCAGACACGGGGGGCCCCCAGGAACTTC.

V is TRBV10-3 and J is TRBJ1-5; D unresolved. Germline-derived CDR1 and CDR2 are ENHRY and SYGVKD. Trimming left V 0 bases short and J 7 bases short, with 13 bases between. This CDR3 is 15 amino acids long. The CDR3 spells CAISESFGVGQPQHF. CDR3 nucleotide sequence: TGTGCCATCAGTGAGTCCTTCGGGGTTGGGCAGCCCCAGCATTTT.